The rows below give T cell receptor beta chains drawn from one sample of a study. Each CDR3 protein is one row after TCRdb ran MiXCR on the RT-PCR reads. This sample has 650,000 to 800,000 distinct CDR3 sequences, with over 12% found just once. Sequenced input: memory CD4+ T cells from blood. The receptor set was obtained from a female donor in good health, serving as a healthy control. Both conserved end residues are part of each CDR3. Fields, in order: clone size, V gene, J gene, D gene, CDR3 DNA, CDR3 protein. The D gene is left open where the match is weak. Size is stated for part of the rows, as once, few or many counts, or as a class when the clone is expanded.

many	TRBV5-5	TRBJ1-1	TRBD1	TGTGCCAGCAGATCCTGGTCCGGACAGGGGGGATTGGAAGCTTTCTTT	CASRSWSGQGGLEAFF
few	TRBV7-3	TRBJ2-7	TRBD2	TGTGCCAGCAGCCCTGGGACTAGCGGCCTCGGGAACGAGCAGTACTTC	CASSPGTSGLGNEQYF
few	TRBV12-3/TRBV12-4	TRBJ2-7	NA	TGTGCCAGCAGTTTCGGGGCTACCGGGCCTCCGGGATACGAGCAGTACTTC	CASSFGATGPPGYEQYF
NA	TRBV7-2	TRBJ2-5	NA	TGTGCCAGCAGTTCGTTTCAACGGGGAGAGGCCCAGTACTTC	CASSSFQRGEAQYF
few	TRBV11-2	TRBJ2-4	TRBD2	TGTGCCAGCAGCCGTTCCGGACTAGCGGGGGCCGGGGGAAACATTCAGTACTTC	CASSRSGLAGAGGNIQYF
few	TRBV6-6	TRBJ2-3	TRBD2	TGTGCCAGCATCCAATCGGGAGGGAGCACAGATACGCAGTATTTT	CASIQSGGSTDTQYF
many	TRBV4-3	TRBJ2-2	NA	TGCGCCAGCAGCCAAGATCGCTGGCTTACCGCCGGGGAGCTGTTTTTT	CASSQDRWLTAGELFF
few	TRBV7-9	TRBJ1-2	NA	TGTGCCAGCAGCTTAATGGAAGGTAGTGGCTACACCTTC	CASSLMEGSGYTF
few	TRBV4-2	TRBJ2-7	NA	TGTGCCAGCAGCCAAGGCGGGATGACGATCTACGAGCAGTACTTC	CASSQGGMTIYEQYF
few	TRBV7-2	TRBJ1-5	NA	TGTGCCAGCAGCTTAGATTACTCCACGCAGCCCCAGCATTTT	CASSLDYSTQPQHF
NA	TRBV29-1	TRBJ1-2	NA	TGCAGCGTTGTTAGAGACTGGGGGTATGGCTACACCTTC	CSVVRDWGYGYTF
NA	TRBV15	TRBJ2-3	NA	TGTGCCACCAGCAGAGGGGGCGGGACTTTGTCAGATACGCAGTATTTT	CATSRGGGTLSDTQYF
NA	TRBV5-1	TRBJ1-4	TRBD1	TGCGCCAGCAACCTCATGGGGACAGTAGATGAAAAACTGTTTTTT	CASNLMGTVDEKLFF
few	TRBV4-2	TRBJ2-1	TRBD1	TGTGCCAGCAGCCAGAGCCCCGGGACAGGGCTGGGGAATGAGCAGTTCTTC	CASSQSPGTGLGNEQFF
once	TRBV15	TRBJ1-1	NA	TGTGCCACCAGCAGAGATTCGGGTCGCGGCACTGAAGCTTTCTTT	CATSRDSGRGTEAFF
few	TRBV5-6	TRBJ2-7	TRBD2	TGTGCCAGCAGCCGGACTAGCGGGAGCACCCTCTACGAGCAGTACTTC	CASSRTSGSTLYEQYF